These 26 T cell receptor beta chains were all obtained from the same sample, sequenced in a study of blood T cell repertoires in COVID-19. TCRdb's table, derived via immunoSEQ multiplex PCR, lists solely in-frame clones and lacks some. The sample holds 100,000 to 150,000 clones, around three quarters seen once. Source material: peripheral blood. The source is a man aged 40-55 years with active or convalescent COVID-19.

The rearrangement joins TRBV7-2 to TRBJ2-3; D is perhaps TRBD2 (6 bases). The germline gives CDR1 SGHTA, CDR2 FQGNSA. The CDR3 consists of 15 residues. V was shortened by 4 bases and J by 4 bases, with 15 bases between the two germline ends. DNA of the CDR3: TGTGCCAGCAGCTGGACCCCGGGGGTTGCAGATACGCAGTATTTT. Amino acid sequence: CASSWTPGVADTQYF. Variable domain in full (rest from reference TRBV7-2 and TRBJ2-3): GAGVSQSPSNKVTEKGKDVELRCDPISGHTALYWYRQSLGQGLEFLIYFQGNSAPDKSGLPSDRFSAERTGGSVSTLTIQRTQQEDSAVYLCASSWTPGVADTQYFGPGTRLTVL.

CDR3: CSVECEVDTIYF. DNA of the CDR3: TGCAGCGTTGAATGCGAGGTGGACACCATATATTTT. V usage is TRBV29-1 and J usage is TRBJ1-3; no definite D call. The V end was cut by 2 bases, the J end by 8 bases, with 10 bases between. The CDR3 has 12 amino acids. Germline lookup yields CDR1 SQVTM and CDR2 ANQGSEA. The full variable domain, in which reference TRBV29-1 and TRBJ1-3 provide the parts outside the CDR3, is SAVISQKPSRDICQRGTSLTIQCQVDSQVTMMFWYRQQPGQSLTLIATANQGSEATYESGFVIDKFPISRPNLTFSTLTVSNMSPEDSSIYLCSVECEVDTIYFGEGSWLTVV.

This chain joins TRBV5-4 and TRBJ2-7, with a possible D match to TRBD1 (8 bases). In germline, CDR1 is SGHNT, CDR2 YYREEE (reference sequence). V was pared by 1 base and J by 3 bases, with 14 bases between. CDR3 length: 15 residues. CDR3 sequence: CASSLQDREGYEQYF. The CDR3 region has the DNA TGTGCCAGCAGCTTGCAGGACAGGGAGGGCTACGAGCAGTACTTC.

This rearrangement joins TRBV4-2 to TRBJ2-1, with D unresolved. V was trimmed by 0 bases and J by 2 bases, leaving 11 bases between them. The germline gives CDR1 LGHNA, CDR2 YNFKEQ. This CDR3 has 16 amino acids. CDR3 sequence reads: CASSQDRQEAYNEQFF. CDR3 sequence (DNA): TGTGCCAGCAGCCAAGATAGGCAGGAAGCCTACAATGAGCAGTTCTTC.

This chain links TRBV27 with TRBJ1-5, with 8 nucleotides matching TRBD1. This CDR3 has 15 amino acids. CDR1 and CDR2 from the germline V gene are MNHEY and SMNVEV (reference sequence). Germline trimming cut 5 bases from V and 3 bases from J; bases unmatched to any gene: 6. The chain's CDR3 is CASSPGTGVNQPQHF. CDR3 nucleotides: TGTGCCAGCAGTCCCGGGACAGGAGTCAATCAGCCCCAGCATTTT.

V is TRBV30 and J is TRBJ2-7, with 9 bases that match TRBD1. Losses at the gene ends were 4 bases for V and 6 bases for J; bases not matched to a gene: 10. Germline CDR1 GTSNPN, CDR2 SVGIG (reference sequence). The length of the CDR3 is 14 residues. As DNA, the CDR3 is TGTGCCTGGAAAACTAACAGGGGGCGCTTCGAGCAGTACTTC. It encodes CAWKTNRGRFEQYF. Full variable domain (rest looked up from reference TRBV30 and TRBJ2-7): SQTIHQWPATLVQPVGSPLSLECTVEGTSNPNLYWYRQAAGRGLQLLFYSVGIGQISSEVPQNLSASRPQDRQFILSSKKLLLSDSGFYLCAWKTNRGRFEQYFGPGTRLTVT.

The V and J genes are TRBV28 and TRBJ1-5; 10 bases fit TRBD1. V was clipped by 6 bases and J by 6 bases; unmatched bases: 2. Per the germline V gene, CDR1 is MDHEN and CDR2 is SYDVKM. This CDR3 has 13 amino acids. In DNA, the CDR3 is TGTGCCAGCAGCGGGACAGGGGTTCAGCCCCAGCATTTT. It yields the protein CASSGTGVQPQHF.

V and J are TRBV19 and TRBJ1-2; TRBD1 might be the D (5 bases). The CDR3 has 14 amino acids. Germline V gives CDR1 LNHDA, CDR2 SQIVND (reference sequence). Trimming cost V 0 bases and J 8 bases, with 13 bases left between them. DNA for the CDR3: TGTGCCAGTAGTATAGATCTGGGGCGTCGGGGCTACACCTTC. Protein: CASSIDLGRRGYTF.

The rearrangement joins TRBV25-1 to TRBJ2-6; TRBD2 aligns across 8 bases. V gave up 4 bases and J gave up 0 bases; unmatched junction bases: 2. Germline V gene data show CDR1 as MGHDK and CDR2 as SYGVNS. This CDR3 has 16 residues. The CDR3 is CASSGTSISGANVLTF. In DNA form, the CDR3 reads TGTGCCAGCAGTGGGACTAGCATCTCTGGGGCCAACGTCCTGACTTTC.

This chain joins TRBV19 and TRBJ1-6; 7 bases fit TRBD1. Germline lookup yields CDR1 LNHDA and CDR2 SQIVND (reference sequence). The V segment lost 8 bases and the J segment 7 bases; nucleotides outside the gene matches: 14. The CDR3 covers 16 residues. The CDR3 nucleotides are TGTGCCAGTGCTGGGATGCCAGGGGGATTAAATTCACCCCTCCACTTT. Translation: CASAGMPGGLNSPLHF. The full variable domain, with the rest looked up from reference TRBV19 and TRBJ1-6, is DGGITQSPKYLFRKEGQNVTLSCEQNLNHDAMYWYRQDPGQGLRLIYYSQIVNDFQKGDIAEGYSVSREKKESFPLTVTSAQKNPTAFYLCASAGMPGGLNSPLHFGNGTRLTVT.

This chain joins TRBV30 and TRBJ2-3, with a tentative D call TRBD1 (6 bases). Trimming shortened V by 2 bases and J by 4 bases, and 16 bases separated the two germline ends. Germline loops: CDR1 GTSNPN, CDR2 SVGIG (reference sequence). CDR3 length: 15 amino acids. In DNA, the CDR3 is TGTGCCTGGAGTACACCGACAAGGGGGTCAGATACGCAGTATTTT. Protein sequence: CAWSTPTRGSDTQYF.

The rearrangement uses TRBV11-3 and TRBJ2-5; D is undetermined. This CDR3 is built from 12 residues. CDR1 is SGHNT, CDR2 YENEEA, per germline. The V and J ends lost 2 bases and 4 bases respectively, with 5 bases between them. CDR3 sequence reads: CASSLSRETQYF. Here the CDR3 DNA reads TGTGCCAGCAGCTTAAGCCGAGAGACCCAGTACTTC.

This clone occurred once. The V gene is TRBV19, the J gene TRBJ2-7, with 7 bases fitting TRBD1. The V and J ends lost 4 bases and 3 bases, in that order; junction bases with no gene match: 6. Germline values: CDR1 LNHDA, CDR2 SQIVND (reference sequence). The CDR3 loop spans 14 amino acids. CDR3 sequence reads: CASSTFGTVYEQYF. In DNA form, the CDR3 reads TGTGCCAGTAGTACCTTCGGGACAGTCTACGAGCAGTACTTC.

The genes are TRBV19 and TRBJ2-3; 10 bases map to TRBD2. The V gene end was trimmed by 6 bases and the J gene end by 3 bases; junction bases not matched to a gene: 6. The CDR3 has 15 residues. The germline gives CDR1 LNHDA, CDR2 SQIVND (reference sequence). This chain's CDR3 is CASRGLAGGTDTQYF. The CDR3 nucleotides are TGTGCCAGTAGGGGCTTAGCGGGAGGAACAGATACGCAGTATTTT.

The rearrangement joins TRBV19 to TRBJ2-3; D unresolved. Deletions cut 4 bases from V and 5 bases from J, with 4 bases between. The CDR3 loop spans 11 amino acids. Per the germline V gene, CDR1 is LNHDA and CDR2 is SQIVND (reference sequence). CDR3 DNA: TGTGCCAGTAGTACCAGAGATACGCAGTATTTT. Residues: CASSTRDTQYF.

V usage is TRBV28 and J usage is TRBJ1-5, with D unresolved. V was shortened by 3 bases and J by 6 bases, with 15 bases between the two germline ends. This CDR3 region has 15 residues. Germline values: CDR1 MDHEN, CDR2 SYDVKM. The CDR3 DNA reads TGTGCCAGCAGTTTGCCTCTATTTGCAGGTCAGCCCCAGCATTTT. As protein: CASSLPLFAGQPQHF.

In this sample, this clone turned up once. The chain is built from TRBV27 and TRBJ1-5, with D possibly TRBD1 on 6 matching bases. Germline CDR1 is MNHEY and CDR2 is SMNVEV (reference sequence). V was shortened by 5 bases and J by 0 bases, with 14 bases between the two germline ends. This CDR3 has 16 amino acids. This chain's CDR3 is CASSPSQGYSNQPQHF. The CDR3 nucleotides read TGTGCCAGCAGTCCCTCACAGGGTTATAGCAATCAGCCCCAGCATTTT.

This clone was counted a few times. V gene TRBV6-6 combines with J gene TRBJ1-2; a weak D match, TRBD1 (5 bases). Germline V gene lookup returns CDR1 MNHNY and CDR2 SVGAGI (reference sequence). Trimming took off 8 bases at V and 6 bases at J, with 16 bases between the two ends. The CDR3 sequence is 13 residues long. The CDR3 reads CASGEEGRNGYTF. Written as DNA, the CDR3 is TGTGCCAGCGGCGAGGAGGGGAGGAATGGCTACACCTTC.

This chain links TRBV24-1 with TRBJ1-5, with D perhaps TRBD1 (5 bases). The CDR3 is made up of 16 amino acids. Deletions cut 3 bases from V and 1 base from J, with 12 bases between. Germline V gene lookup returns CDR1 KGHDR and CDR2 SFDVKD. CDR3 in amino acids: CATSDGGTVSNQPQHF. CDR3 bases: TGTGCCACCAGTGATGGGGGGACTGTAAGCAATCAGCCCCAGCATTTT.

In this sample, this clone turned up a few times. The J gene is TRBJ2-7, the V gene TRBV29-1; 9 bases map to TRBD1. This CDR3 spans 15 amino acids. Germline CDR1 reads SQVTM; CDR2 reads ANQGSEA. V trimming: 3 bases; J trimming: 2 bases; junction bases outside the gene matches: 8. The CDR3 loop is CSVDGDRERPYEQYF. The CDR3 DNA follows: TGCAGCGTTGATGGGGACAGGGAGAGGCCCTACGAGCAGTACTTC.

This clone was found a few times. V is TRBV5-1 and J is TRBJ1-5; D ambiguous. The V end lost 1 base, the J end lost 4 bases, and 6 bases lay between the germline ends. Germline CDR1 SGHRS, CDR2 YFSETQ. The CDR3 length is 13 residues. CDR3 region: CASSLYINQPQHF. The CDR3 region has the DNA TGCGCCAGCAGCTTGTACATAAATCAGCCCCAGCATTTT.

The chain links TRBV5-8 to TRBJ1-4; 9 bases are a match to TRBD1. The CDR3 runs to 15 residues. Trimming took 4 bases from V and 6 from J; bases not matched to a gene: 7. The germline V gene encodes CDR1 SGHTS and CDR2 YDEGEE. The chain's CDR3 is CASSVYRGLDEKLFF. The CDR3 DNA reads TGTGCCAGCAGCGTATACAGGGGGCTTGATGAAAAACTGTTTTTT.

The J gene is TRBJ1-5, the V gene TRBV7-9; D remains ambiguous. This CDR3 has 14 residues. Per the germline V gene, CDR1 is SEHNR and CDR2 is FQNEAQ (reference sequence). The V gene lost 4 bases and the J gene lost 1 base, with 8 bases spanning the gap. The CDR3 DNA sequence: TGTGCCAGCAGCTCTTTAGAAAGCAATCAGCCCCAGCATTTT. Amino acid sequence: CASSSLESNQPQHF.

The rearrangement joins TRBV27 to TRBJ1-1; TRBD1 might be the D (6 bases). Per germline, CDR1 MNHEY and CDR2 SMNVEV (reference sequence). The V end was cut by 7 bases, the J end by 3 bases, with 15 bases between. The CDR3 runs to 14 residues. CDR3 sequence (DNA): TGTGCCAGCACCTCGACAGGAGAACACACTGAAGCTTTCTTT. Amino acid sequence: CASTSTGEHTEAFF.

The rearrangement links TRBV7-2 to TRBJ2-7, with TRBD2 matching over 11 bases. With 4 bases clipped from V and 9 bases from J, the junction kept 23 bases outside the gene matches. Germline lookup yields CDR1 SGHTA and CDR2 FQGNSA. The CDR3 sequence is 19 residues long. CDR3 coding DNA: TGTGCCAGCAGCTCCCCGCCGACTAGCGGGAACCACCCAGTGTTGCTGCAGTACTTC. Translating gives CASSSPPTSGNHPVLLQYF. Full variable domain (missing parts from reference TRBV7-2 and TRBJ2-7): GAGVSQSPSNKVTEKGKDVELRCDPISGHTALYWYRQSLGQGLEFLIYFQGNSAPDKSGLPSDRFSAERTGGSVSTLTIQRTQQEDSAVYLCASSSPPTSGNHPVLLQYFGPGTRLTVT.

This sequence joins TRBV11-2 and TRBJ1-6, with 8 bases fitting TRBD1. The CDR3 runs 19 residues. V shed 5 bases and J 0 bases; nucleotides not matched to a gene: 12. Germline V gene data show CDR1 as SGHAT and CDR2 as FQNNGV. CDR3 coding DNA: TGTGCCAGCAGCCGCTGGACAGGGAGGGGGAGCTCCTATAATTCACCCCTCCACTTT. This gives the protein CASSRWTGRGSSYNSPLHF.